This T cell receptor beta chain was captured in a study of cytomegalovirus exposure and HLA in healthy donors. Study summary: Around 180 million T cells yielded over 90 million unique TCR beta sequences in earlier analysis. Findings of the study overall: An apparent linkage of common viral pathogens to several of the most significant clusters emerged in a later analysis. In a later analysis, TCR beta V- and J-gene trimming showed a link to a missense DCLRE1C variant.

To note about this clone: Its antigen is as yet unknown.

The PCR contained 60 Vbeta and 13 Jbeta primers. The method was immunoSEQ multiplex PCR; TCRdb's version includes in-frame clones alone and lacks a portion of them. The sample has fewer than 130,000 clones. Sample: PBMCs. The sequence was collected from a man aged 50 or older in good health and CMV-seronegative.

CDR3 sequence reads: CASTGTGVNSPLHF. CDR3 nucleotides: TGTGCCAGCACCGGGACAGGGGTTAATTCACCCCTCCACTTT. This chain links TRBV10-3 with TRBJ1-6; TRBD1 matches 10 bases. J gave up 6 bases and V 10 bases, and 6 bases lay outside the gene matches. The CDR3 is 14 amino acids. Germline V gene data show CDR1 as ENHRY and CDR2 as SYGVKD.